The source of this T cell receptor (beta chain) is a study of regulatory T cells in long-lasting Graves disease. Whole-study results and caveats: Favored usage of TRBV28, TRBJ1-2 and TRBJ2-5 was recorded in persistent disease.

The time point: persistent/refractory GD, antithyroid drugs over 5 years with positive TRAb. Extracted RNA from PBMCs served as the source of the TCR library. Diagnoses of Graves' disease were made by American Thyroid Association guidelines. Patients were enrolled at an endocrinology department in Xi'an, China. As collected, the peripheral blood samples measured about 10 milliliters each and went into EDTA tubes. CDR3 length equals 18 residues. Germline loops: CDR1 MDHEN, CDR2 SYDVKM. V was cut by 2 bases and J by 5 bases, with 24 bases left in between. TCR beta libraries were built with iRepertoire HTBI primers and Arm-PCR of CDR3 regions. TCRdb reprocessed the multiplex PCR reads via MiXCR and lists one record per CDR3 protein. Of over 450,000 distinct CDR3 sequences listed, roughly 21% were seen once; the top ten hold around 7%. Concerning this clonotype itself: Antigen: not known.

J is TRBJ1-1 and V is TRBV28; TRBD1 is a possible D gene (6 bases). The sequencing used peripheral blood mononuclear cells (PBMCs), collected when the disease was refractory, from a patient treated with antithyroid drugs. The sequence was obtained from a female donor with Graves disease. CDR3 DNA: TGTGCCAGCAGTTTAACGGGGATCTTGGGCAAAGGGGGGACTGAAGCTTTCTTT. It yields the protein CASSLTGILGKGGTEAFF.